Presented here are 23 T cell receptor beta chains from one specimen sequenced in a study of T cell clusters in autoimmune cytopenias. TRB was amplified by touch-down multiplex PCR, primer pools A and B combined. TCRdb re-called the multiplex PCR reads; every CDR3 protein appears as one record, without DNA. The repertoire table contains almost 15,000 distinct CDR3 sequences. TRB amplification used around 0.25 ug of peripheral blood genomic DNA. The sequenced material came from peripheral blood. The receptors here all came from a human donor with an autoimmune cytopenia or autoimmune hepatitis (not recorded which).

The CDR3 sequence is CASSPKSTYNSPLHF. This chain connects TRBV18 to TRBJ1-6. Germline CDR1 KGHSH, CDR2 LQKENI. The CDR3 extends over 15 amino acids.

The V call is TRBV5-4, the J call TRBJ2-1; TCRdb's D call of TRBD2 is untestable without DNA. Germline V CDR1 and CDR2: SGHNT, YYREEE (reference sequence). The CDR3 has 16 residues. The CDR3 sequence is CASSKSGLGAYNEQFF.

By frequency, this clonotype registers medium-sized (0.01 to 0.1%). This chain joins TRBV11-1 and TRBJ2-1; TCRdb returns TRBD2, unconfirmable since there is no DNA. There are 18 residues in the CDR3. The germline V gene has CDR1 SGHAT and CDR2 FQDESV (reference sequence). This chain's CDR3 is CASSLARTSGSVYNEQFF.

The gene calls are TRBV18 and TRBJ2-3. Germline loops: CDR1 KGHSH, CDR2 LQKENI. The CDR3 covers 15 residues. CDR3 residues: CASSSTGKGTDTQYF.

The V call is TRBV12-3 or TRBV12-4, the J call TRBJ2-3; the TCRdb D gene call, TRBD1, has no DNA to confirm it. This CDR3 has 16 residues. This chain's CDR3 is CASSLEGQGLTDTQYF.

CDR3 region: CATSRAGTVNQPQHF. V gene TRBV15 combines with J gene TRBJ1-5; TCRdb gives TRBD1 as the D gene, but with no DNA this cannot be confirmed. CDR3 size: 15 residues. Germline V CDR1 and CDR2: LNHNV, YYDKDF (reference sequence).

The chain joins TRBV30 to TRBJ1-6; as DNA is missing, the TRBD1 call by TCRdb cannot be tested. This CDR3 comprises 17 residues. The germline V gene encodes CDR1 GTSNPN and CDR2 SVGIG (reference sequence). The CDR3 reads CASSARQGLTGNSPLHF.

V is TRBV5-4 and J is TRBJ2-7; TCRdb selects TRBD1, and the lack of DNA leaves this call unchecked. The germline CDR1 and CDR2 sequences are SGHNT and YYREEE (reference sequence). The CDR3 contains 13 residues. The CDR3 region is CASSGGGDYEQYF.

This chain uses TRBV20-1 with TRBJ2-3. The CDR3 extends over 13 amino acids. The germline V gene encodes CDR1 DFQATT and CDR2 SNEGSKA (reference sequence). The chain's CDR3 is CSAKRYISDTQYF.

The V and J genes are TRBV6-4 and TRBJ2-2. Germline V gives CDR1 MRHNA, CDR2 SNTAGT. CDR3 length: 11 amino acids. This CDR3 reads CASSDPQGLFF.

The CDR3 reads CASSSFRTPGTEKLFF. The chain combines TRBV5-5 with TRBJ1-4; as DNA is missing, the TRBD1 call by TCRdb cannot be tested. Germline V gives CDR1 SGHKS, CDR2 YYEKEE (reference sequence). The CDR3 contains 16 residues.

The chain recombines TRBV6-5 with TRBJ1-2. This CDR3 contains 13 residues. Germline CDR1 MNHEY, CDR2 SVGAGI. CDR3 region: CARREGRREGDTF.

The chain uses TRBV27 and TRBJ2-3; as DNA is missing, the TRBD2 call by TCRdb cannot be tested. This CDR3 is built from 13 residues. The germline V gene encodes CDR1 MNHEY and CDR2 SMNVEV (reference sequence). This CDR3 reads CATKGPNKDTQYF.

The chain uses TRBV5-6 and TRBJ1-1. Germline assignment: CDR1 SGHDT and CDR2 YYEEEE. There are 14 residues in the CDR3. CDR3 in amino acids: CASSLENRVTEAFF.

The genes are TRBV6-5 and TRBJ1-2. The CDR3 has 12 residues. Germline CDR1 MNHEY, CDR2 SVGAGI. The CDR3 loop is CASRVGLGGYTF.

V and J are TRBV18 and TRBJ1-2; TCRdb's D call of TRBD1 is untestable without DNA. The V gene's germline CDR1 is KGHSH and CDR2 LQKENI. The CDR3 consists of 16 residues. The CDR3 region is CASSLHRDSQAGGYTF.

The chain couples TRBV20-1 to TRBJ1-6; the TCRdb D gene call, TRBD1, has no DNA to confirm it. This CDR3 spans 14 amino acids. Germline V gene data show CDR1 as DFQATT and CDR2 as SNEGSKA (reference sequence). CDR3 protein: CSASLGSDNSPLHF.

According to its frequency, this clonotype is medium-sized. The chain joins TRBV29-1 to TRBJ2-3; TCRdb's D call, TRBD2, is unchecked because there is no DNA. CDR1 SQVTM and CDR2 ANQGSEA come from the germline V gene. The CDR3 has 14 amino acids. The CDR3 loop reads CSVTGTSRTDTQYF.

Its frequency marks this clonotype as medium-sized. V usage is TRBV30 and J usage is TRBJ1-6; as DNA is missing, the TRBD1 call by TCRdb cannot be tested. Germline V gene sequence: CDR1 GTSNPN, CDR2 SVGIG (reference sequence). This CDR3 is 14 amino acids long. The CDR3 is CAWSEWTGNSPLHF.

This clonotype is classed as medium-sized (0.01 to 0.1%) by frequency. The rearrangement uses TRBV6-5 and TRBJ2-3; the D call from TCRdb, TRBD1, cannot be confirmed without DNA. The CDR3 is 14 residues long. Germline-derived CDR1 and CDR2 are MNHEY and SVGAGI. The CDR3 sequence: CASSRSQGTDTQYF.

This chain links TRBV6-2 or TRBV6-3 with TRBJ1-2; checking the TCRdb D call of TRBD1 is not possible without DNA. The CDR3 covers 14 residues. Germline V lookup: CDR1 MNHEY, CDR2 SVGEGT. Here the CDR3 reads CASSGVPRDRGYTF.

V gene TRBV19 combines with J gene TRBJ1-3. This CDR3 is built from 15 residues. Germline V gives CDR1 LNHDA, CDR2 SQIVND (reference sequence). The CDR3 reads CASSIGGTSGNTIYF.

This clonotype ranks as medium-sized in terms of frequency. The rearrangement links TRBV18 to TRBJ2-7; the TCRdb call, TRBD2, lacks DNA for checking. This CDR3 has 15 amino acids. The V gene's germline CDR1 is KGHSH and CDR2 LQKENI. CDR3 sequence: CASSPGSGSSYEQYF.